These 17 T cell receptor beta chains were all obtained from the same sample, sequenced in a study of cytomegalovirus exposure and HLA in healthy donors. Researchers ran the PCR with 60 Vbeta and 13 Jbeta primers. The repertoire was sequenced with immunoSEQ multiplex PCR; TCRdb's copy has only in-frame clones and lacks some. The sample lists approximately 100,000 clones; over 9.5% were seen once. The sample comprised PBMCs. The receptors here all came from a man in his forties in good health and CMV-seropositive.

This clone was found a few times. This chain uses TRBV28 with TRBJ1-4; TRBD1 agrees at 8 bases. J lost 2 bases, V lost 3 bases, and 2 bases had no gene match. From germline, CDR1 is MDHEN and CDR2 SYDVKM. This CDR3 has 15 amino acids. The CDR3: CASSFQGATNEKLFF. CDR3 DNA: TGTGCCAGCAGTTTCCAGGGGGCCACTAATGAAAAACTGTTTTTT. The complete variable domain, with remaining parts taken from reference TRBV28 and TRBJ1-4, reads DVKVTQSSRYLVKRTGEKVFLECVQDMDHENMFWYRQDPGLGLRLIYFSYDVKMKEKGDIPEGYSVSREKKERFSLILESASTNQTSMYLCASSFQGATNEKLFFGSGTQLSVL.

The V call is TRBV6-1, the J call TRBJ2-3; tentative D call: TRBD2 (6 bases). In germline, CDR1 is MNHNS, CDR2 SASEGT. The V end was cut by 2 bases, the J end by 0 bases, with 6 bases between. The length of the CDR3 is 14 residues. The CDR3 loop is CASSESGSTDTQYF. Written as DNA, the CDR3 is TGTGCCAGCAGTGAAAGCGGGAGCACAGATACGCAGTATTTT.

V gene TRBV5-1 combines with J gene TRBJ2-5; D remains unclear. Judging by the DNA end, TRBJ2-7 fits better; the J call may be wrong. Germline-derived CDR1 and CDR2 are SGHRS and YFSETQ. The CDR3 runs 14 residues. The CDR3 DNA sequence: TGCGCCAGCAGCTTGGCCCTAGATGGCAACGAGCAGTACTTC. Residues: CASSLALDGNEQYF.

This clone was seen only a few times. The CDR3 loop reads CASSGGQGWDTEAFF. CDR3 in DNA: TGCGCCAGCAGCGGAGGACAGGGGTGGGACACTGAAGCTTTCTTT. The chain carries TRBV5-1 and TRBJ1-1; 9 nucleotides match TRBD1. The CDR3 sequence is 15 residues long. Trimming cost V 4 bases and J 3 bases; bases outside gene matches: 7. CDR1 is SGHRS and CDR2 is YFSETQ in the germline V gene.

The table lists this clone with a few counts. The J gene is TRBJ2-1, the V gene TRBV19; 12 bases fit TRBD2. J was trimmed by 0 bases and V by 5 bases; bases with no gene match: 5. Germline V gene data show CDR1 as LNHDA and CDR2 as SQIVND (reference sequence). CDR3 length: 17 residues. CDR3 sequence: CASSPPTSGSSYNEQFF. In DNA, the CDR3 is TGTGCCAGTAGTCCCCCGACTAGCGGGAGCTCCTACAATGAGCAGTTCTTC.

This clone showed up just a few times. The V call is TRBV5-1, the J call TRBJ1-4; D is perhaps TRBD1 (6 bases). V was clipped by 0 bases and J by 11 bases, with 14 bases between them. The germline V gene encodes CDR1 SGHRS and CDR2 YFSETQ. The CDR3 loop spans 14 amino acids. The CDR3 is CASSLAEQGGKLFF. The CDR3 nucleotides read TGCGCCAGCAGCTTGGCCGAACAGGGCGGGAAACTGTTTTTT.

This chain joins TRBV6-5 and TRBJ2-7; no clear D gene. With 6 bases removed from V and 7 bases from J, the gap between germline ends came to 16 bases. Germline CDR1 reads MNHEY; CDR2 reads SVGAGI. CDR3 size: 13 residues. The DNA of the CDR3 is TGTGCCAGCAGCCCCGACCCAATGGAGGAGCAGTACTTC. This codes for CASSPDPMEEQYF.

The rearrangement joins TRBV10-3 to TRBJ2-5; 9 bases line up with TRBD1. V was pared by 6 bases and J by 5 bases, with 7 bases of the junction left unmatched. The CDR3 totals 14 residues. CDR1 ENHRY and CDR2 SYGVKD come from the germline V gene. This CDR3 is CAIRGDREDETQYF. DNA of the CDR3: TGTGCCATCAGGGGGGACAGGGAGGATGAGACCCAGTACTTC.

This clone showed up just a few times. The rearrangement links TRBV27 to TRBJ2-2, with D tentatively TRBD2 (5 bases). CDR1 and CDR2 (germline): MNHEY, SMNVEV (reference sequence). V was shortened by 3 bases and J by 3 bases, with 8 bases between the two germline ends. This CDR3 is 14 amino acids long. DNA for the CDR3: TGTGCCAGCAGTTTCTCCGGGGACACCGGGGAGCTGTTTTTT. It specifies CASSFSGDTGELFF.

This chain uses TRBV7-9 with TRBJ2-5, with D possibly being TRBD2 (5 bases). The J call is doubtful: the DNA matches TRBJ2-7 better. The length of the CDR3 is 12 residues. Germline loops: CDR1 SEHNR, CDR2 FQNEAQ (reference sequence). The CDR3 is CASSLGTYEQYF. The CDR3 region has the DNA TGTGCCAGCAGCTTAGGGACTTACGAGCAGTACTTC.

J is TRBJ2-2 and V is TRBV28, with TRBD1 matching over 7 bases. Trimming cost V 8 bases and J 4 bases; bases outside gene matches: 7. CDR1 MDHEN and CDR2 SYDVKM come from the germline V gene. The CDR3 contains 14 residues. The CDR3 reads CASVRTGVTGELFF. The CDR3 nucleotides read TGTGCCAGCGTACGGACAGGCGTCACCGGGGAGCTGTTTTTT.

This clone showed up just a few times. The chain joins TRBV28 to TRBJ2-1; possibly TRBD2 for D (6 bases). From germline, CDR1 is MDHEN and CDR2 SYDVKM. Trimming cost V 3 bases and J 7 bases, with 16 bases left between them. The CDR3 length is 15 residues. The CDR3: CASSFWRDPSNEQFF. CDR3 bases: TGTGCCAGCAGTTTTTGGCGGGATCCCTCTAATGAGCAGTTCTTC.

This clone was seen a handful of times. The chain combines TRBV7-2 with TRBJ1-1; TRBD1 might be the D (6 bases). Germline CDR1 is SGHTA and CDR2 is FQGNSA. Trimming took off 2 bases at V and 4 bases at J, with 17 bases between the two ends. This CDR3 has 16 amino acids. The CDR3 is CASSLLPQQGGTEAFF. The CDR3 region has the DNA TGTGCCAGCAGCTTACTTCCCCAACAGGGCGGCACTGAAGCTTTCTTT.

This clone was recorded a few times. The chain recombines TRBV9 with TRBJ2-1, with 9 bases aligning to TRBD2. Germline lookup yields CDR1 SGDLS and CDR2 YYNGEE. The J segment lost 3 bases and the V segment lost 0 bases, leaving 4 bases of the junction unmatched. The length of the CDR3 is 16 residues. The CDR3 is CASSVGAGGFYNEQFF. The DNA of the CDR3 is TGTGCCAGCAGCGTAGGAGCGGGAGGCTTCTACAATGAGCAGTTCTTC.

In its sample, this clone was seen a few times. The chain employs TRBV6-1 and TRBJ2-3; D is possibly TRBD2 (5 bases). Trimming took off 6 bases at V and 11 bases at J, with 15 bases between the two ends. The CDR3 is 12 amino acids. Germline assignment: CDR1 MNHNS and CDR2 SASEGT. The CDR3 nucleotides are TGTGCCAGCAGCGTACTAGTTAACCTGCAGTATTTT. It is translated as CASSVLVNLQYF.

This chain connects TRBV2 to TRBJ1-4; 9 positions agree with TRBD1. Germline V gene data show CDR1 as SNHLY and CDR2 as FYNNEI. V trimming: 5 bases; J trimming: 5 bases; junction bases outside the gene matches: 12. There are 17 residues in the CDR3. The CDR3 nucleotides are TGTGCCAGCAGTCCCATCCCCGGGACAGGGCGGAATGAAAAACTGTTTTTT. Translation: CASSPIPGTGRNEKLFF.

This clone was found a few times. This chain uses TRBV28 with TRBJ2-1; the match to TRBD2 covers 9 bases. V trimming: 2 bases; J trimming: 8 bases; junction bases outside the gene matches: 4. The length of the CDR3 is 14 residues. The germline gives CDR1 MDHEN, CDR2 SYDVKM. CDR3 nucleotide sequence: TGTGCCAGCAGTTTACTTGCGGGAGGGGATGAGCAGTTCTTC. It yields the protein CASSLLAGGDEQFF.